Listed here are 30 T cell receptor beta chains from one sample, sequenced in a study of identical twins (dated by TCRdb to about 2016). The receptor library was made with 5' RACE. Reads for this sample came from an Illumina HiSeq 2000. TCRdb's own reprocessing of the public reads used fastp at Q25 and MiXCR and kept productive beta chains. Each record represents a unique CDR3 protein, reported with the most common genes and DNA among its rows. The sample contains a few hundred thousand distinct CDR3 sequences, more than 6.5% of them found a single time. The ten largest clones take up over 2% of the sample. This sample was shared with a second study, whose subject was yellow fever vaccine responses in identical twins.

Sequences were obtained from memory (CD45RO+) T cells sorted from blood. The cell subset or site label of this sample denotes: CD45RO+ enriched T cells. The source is a woman aged 18-29 years in good health.

The chain carries TRBV20-1 and TRBJ2-5, with TRBD2 identical over 13 bases. Trimming at V came to 3 bases and at J to 3 bases, leaving 13 bases not matched to a gene. The CDR3 runs 18 residues. Germline assignment: CDR1 DFQATT and CDR2 SNEGSKA (reference sequence). CDR3 sequence (DNA): TGCAGTGCTAGTCCCCTACTAGCGGGGGGGCTCATAAAAGAGACCCAGTACTTC. This encodes CSASPLLAGGLIKETQYF.

The chain joins TRBV28 to TRBJ2-1, with D perhaps matching TRBD1 or TRBD2 (5 bases each). CDR1 and CDR2 (germline): MDHEN, SYDVKM. This CDR3 is 12 amino acids long. The V gene lost 9 bases and the J gene lost 5 bases, with 11 bases spanning the gap. The chain's CDR3 is CARGLAHNEQFF. DNA for the CDR3: TGTGCCAGGGGGCTAGCTCACAATGAGCAGTTCTTC.

This sequence joins TRBV7-9 and TRBJ2-1; D is perhaps TRBD1 or TRBD2 (5 bases each). Germline V gene data show CDR1 as SEHNR and CDR2 as FQNEAQ (reference sequence). Trimming shortened V by 1 base and J by 6 bases, and 10 bases separated the two germline ends. The CDR3 has 14 amino acids. The DNA of the CDR3 is TGTGCCAGCAGCTTAGGTGGGGACGTCAATGAGCAGTTCTTC. Protein: CASSLGGDVNEQFF.

The V gene is TRBV6-2 or TRBV6-3, the J gene TRBJ2-1, with 8 bases lining up with TRBD2. The germline V gene encodes CDR1 MNHEY and CDR2 SVGEGT. The V gene end was trimmed by 2 bases and the J gene end by 2 bases; junction bases not matched to a gene: 17. This CDR3 has 20 residues. The CDR3 is CASSYPIAAGEGSPYNEQFF. CDR3 sequence (DNA): TGTGCCAGCAGTTACCCAATAGCAGCGGGAGAAGGTTCCCCCTACAATGAGCAGTTCTTC.

This chain connects TRBV6-6 to TRBJ2-7, with 8 bases identical to TRBD1. The germline V gene encodes CDR1 MNHNY and CDR2 SVGAGI (reference sequence). The V segment lost 5 bases and the J segment 4 bases; nucleotides outside the gene matches: 4. CDR3 length: 13 residues. Here the CDR3 reads CASSHGQGYEQYV. The CDR3 DNA is TGTGCCAGCAGTCACGGACAGGGTTACGAGCAGTACGTC.

This clonotype was observed a handful of times. The chain joins TRBV5-1 to TRBJ2-1, with 11 bases identical to TRBD2. CDR1 and CDR2 from the germline V gene are SGHRS and YFSETQ. V gave up 3 bases and J gave up 4 bases; unmatched junction bases: 9. This CDR3 comprises 17 residues. CDR3 residues: CASSSPGLAGPYNEQFF. Here the CDR3 DNA reads TGCGCCAGCAGCTCGCCTGGACTAGCGGGTCCGTACAATGAGCAGTTCTTC.

CDR3 in amino acids: CASTRGGTVNSPLHF. Here the CDR3 DNA reads TGTGCCAGCACCCGCGGGGGGACAGTTAATTCACCCCTCCACTTT. The rearrangement uses TRBV27 and TRBJ1-6; 7 nucleotides line up with TRBD1. The germline gives CDR1 MNHEY, CDR2 SMNVEV (reference sequence). CDR3 length equals 15 residues. V shed 7 bases and J 6 bases; nucleotides not matched to a gene: 9.

The J gene is TRBJ1-4, the V gene TRBV5-1, with 8 bases matching TRBD1. From germline, CDR1 is SGHRS and CDR2 YFSETQ. Trimming removed 4 bases from V and 7 bases from J; junction bases left unmatched: 6. The CDR3 spans 14 residues. The CDR3 region is CASSVGQEGEKLFF. In DNA, the CDR3 is TGCGCCAGCAGCGTGGGACAGGAAGGTGAAAAACTGTTTTTT.

This clonotype was recorded at least ten times. The chain combines TRBV12-3 or TRBV12-4 with TRBJ2-1; D perhaps matches TRBD1 (8 bases). The CDR3 loop spans 14 amino acids. V lost 2 bases to trimming and J lost 9 bases, with 14 bases between them. CDR3 protein: CASSLRQGRGEQFF. CDR3 coding DNA: TGTGCCAGCAGTTTACGACAGGGGAGGGGTGAGCAGTTCTTC.

CDR3 amino acids: CASRSGYSQPQHF. The CDR3 DNA sequence: TGTGCCAGCAGGTCAGGGTATAGTCAGCCCCAGCATTTT. This chain joins TRBV6-1 and TRBJ1-5; D is possibly TRBD1 (5 bases). The V and J ends lost 6 bases and 6 bases respectively, with 12 bases between them. Germline V gene lookup returns CDR1 MNHNS and CDR2 SASEGT. The CDR3 has 13 residues.

This clonotype appeared many times. This chain links TRBV11-2 with TRBJ1-1, with 9 bases identical to TRBD1. This CDR3 has 13 residues. Germline V gives CDR1 SGHAT, CDR2 FQNNGV. The V segment lost 3 bases and the J segment 4 bases; nucleotides outside the gene matches: 0. CDR3 DNA: TGTGCCAGCAGCTTGACAGGGGGCACTGAAGCTTTCTTT. Translation: CASSLTGGTEAFF.

This clonotype was detected a few times. The rearrangement links TRBV7-6 to TRBJ1-1; the D gene is possibly TRBD1 (6 bases). The V gene lost 0 bases and the J gene lost 4 bases, with 12 bases spanning the gap. Germline V gene lookup returns CDR1 SGHVS and CDR2 FNYEAQ. This CDR3 is built from 15 residues. CDR3: CASSLARGSSTEAFF. CDR3 sequence (DNA): TGTGCCAGCAGCTTAGCGAGGGGGTCTAGCACTGAAGCTTTCTTT.

The table lists this clonotype with a few counts. The chain uses TRBV6-1 and TRBJ2-1; 10 bases are shared with TRBD1. Trimming took 6 bases from V and 5 from J; bases not matched to a gene: 4. This CDR3 has 14 amino acids. Germline V lookup: CDR1 MNHNS, CDR2 SASEGT. CDR3 amino acids: CASRGQGSNNEQFF. DNA of the CDR3: TGTGCCAGCAGGGGACAGGGGTCCAACAATGAGCAGTTCTTC.

This clonotype was seen a handful of times. The CDR3 region has the DNA TGTGCCAGCAGTGTGAGGGGATCGAACACCGGGGAGCTGTTTTTT. Its translation: CASSVRGSNTGELFF. V gene TRBV6-1 combines with J gene TRBJ2-2; D may correspond to TRBD1 or TRBD2 (5 bases each). Trimming left V 4 bases short and J 0 bases short, with 9 bases between. CDR3 length: 15 amino acids. Germline V gene data show CDR1 as MNHNS and CDR2 as SASEGT.

The chain links TRBV23-1 to TRBJ2-7, with a tentative D call TRBD1 (6 bases). TRBV23-1 is designated an ORF whose function remains uncertain. Trimming took 8 bases from V and 1 from J, leaving 18 bases between them. There are 15 residues in the CDR3. The DNA for the CDR3 is TGCGCCAGCTCCCGGGACACCGATTCATCCTACGAGCAGTACGTC. Its translation is CASSRDTDSSYEQYV.

This chain joins TRBV7-2 and TRBJ2-7; no definite D call. The ends were cut back, 2 bases at V and 5 bases at J, with 4 bases in the middle. The CDR3 is made up of 11 amino acids. Germline V lookup: CDR1 SGHTA, CDR2 FQGNSA. The CDR3 is CASSLINEQYF. For the CDR3, the DNA is TGTGCCAGCAGCTTAATCAACGAGCAGTACTTC.

This clonotype showed up many times. The CDR3 loop is CASSLAISGGAYNEQFF. The DNA of the CDR3 is TGCGCCAGCAGCTTGGCAATTAGCGGGGGGGCCTACAATGAGCAGTTCTTC. V and J are TRBV5-1 and TRBJ2-1; 11 bases are shared with TRBD2. The CDR3 runs 17 residues. Trimming at V came to 0 bases and at J to 2 bases, leaving 4 bases not matched to a gene. The germline gives CDR1 SGHRS, CDR2 YFSETQ.

In this sample, this clonotype turned up a few times. The rearrangement joins TRBV20-1 to TRBJ2-5, with a weak D call TRBD2 (6 bases). The CDR3 spans 12 residues. Germline V CDR1 and CDR2: DFQATT, SNEGSKA (reference sequence). Trimming pared 6 bases from V and 2 bases from J, leaving 10 bases between. The CDR3 DNA reads TGCAGTGCCGCGGACTATCAAGAGACCCAGTACTTC. Translated: CSAADYQETQYF.

This clonotype came up a few times. This chain links TRBV6-1 with TRBJ2-5; 11 bases agree with TRBD1. V shed 7 bases and J 1 base; nucleotides not matched to a gene: 8. Germline V gene data show CDR1 as MNHNS and CDR2 as SASEGT. The CDR3 is 16 amino acids. CDR3 loop: CASKDRGLIRQETQYF. The CDR3 bases are TGTGCCAGCAAGGACAGGGGGCTGATCCGCCAAGAGACCCAGTACTTC.

This clonotype turned up a few times. The genes are TRBV18 and TRBJ1-6, with TRBD1 matching over 7 bases. V shed 3 bases and J 12 bases; nucleotides not matched to a gene: 8. The CDR3 consists of 14 residues. Germline V gene data show CDR1 as KGHSH and CDR2 as LQKENI. CDR3: CASSPDRSVRPLHF. The CDR3 DNA is TGTGCCAGCTCACCGGACAGGTCCGTCCGACCCCTCCACTTT.

The chain carries TRBV19 and TRBJ2-3; D unclear. Trimming cost V 0 bases and J 4 bases, with 11 bases left between them. Looked up from germline, CDR1 is LNHDA and CDR2 is SQIVND (reference sequence). The CDR3 loop spans 15 amino acids. In nucleotides, the CDR3 is TGTGCCAGTAGTATAGATATCGGGCGGCCAGATACGCAGTATTTT. This encodes CASSIDIGRPDTQYF.

This clonotype was seen repeatedly, ten times or more. The rearrangement links TRBV2 to TRBJ2-2; D remains unclear. The V end was cut by 7 bases, the J end by 0 bases, with 12 bases between. Germline V CDR1 and CDR2: SNHLY, FYNNEI. The CDR3 is 15 amino acids. The CDR3 loop is CASKDTSANTGELFF. CDR3 DNA sequence: TGTGCCAGCAAAGACACCTCCGCGAACACCGGGGAGCTGTTTTTT.

About this clonotype itself: A much larger clone sits a single nucleotide away, making a read error possible. CDR3 nucleotide sequence: TGTGCCAGCAGTGCGGACACTGAAGCTTTCTTT. It translates to CASSADTEAFF. V gene TRBV2 combines with J gene TRBJ1-1; D is ambiguous. The germline V and J ends were trimmed by 4 bases and 3 bases, with 3 bases remaining between them. Germline V gives CDR1 SNHLY, CDR2 FYNNEI. The CDR3 runs to 11 residues.

In this sample, this clonotype turned up a few times. The genes are TRBV27 and TRBJ2-3; TRBD2 might be the D (5 bases). The CDR3 has 15 residues. Germline V gives CDR1 MNHEY, CDR2 SMNVEV (reference sequence). V was pared by 5 bases and J by 2 bases, with 14 bases between. In DNA, the CDR3 is TGTGCCAGCAGTCGGGCCGGGAATCACACAGATACGCAGTATTTT. Translated, it gives CASSRAGNHTDTQYF.

This clonotype was detected a few times. V is TRBV21-1 and J is TRBJ1-2; the table's D call, TRBD1, was not checked against the DNA. TRBV21-1 is a listed pseudogene. This CDR3 is built from 15 residues. CDR3 coding DNA: TGTGCCAGCAGCGGACTCAGGGTCGGCGTGCCTGGCTACACCTTC. Protein product: CASSGLRVGVPGYTF.

This clonotype was observed a handful of times. The chain is built from TRBV20-1 and TRBJ2-7; 12 bases align to TRBD2. There are 15 residues in the CDR3. CDR1 and CDR2 (germline): DFQATT, SNEGSKA (reference sequence). J gave up 2 bases and V 0 bases, and 2 bases lay outside the gene matches. The CDR3 nucleotides are TGCAGTGCTAGAGATCGGACTAGCGGGGCCTACGAGCAGTACTTC. Its protein product is CSARDRTSGAYEQYF.

This sequence joins TRBV3-1 and TRBJ2-7, with 7 bases identical to TRBD2. The V segment lost 1 base and the J segment 11 bases; nucleotides outside the gene matches: 8. This CDR3 spans 13 amino acids. Germline loops: CDR1 LGHDT, CDR2 YNNKEL (reference sequence). The CDR3 coding sequence is TGTGCCAGCAGCCAAGGCCCTAGCGGCCAGGAGTACTTC. It yields the protein CASSQGPSGQEYF.

This chain links TRBV5-5 with TRBJ2-4; the D call may be TRBD1 or TRBD2 (6 bases each). Germline CDR1 reads SGHKS; CDR2 reads YYEKEE (reference sequence). This CDR3 has 16 amino acids. V gave up 0 bases and J gave up 2 bases, with 12 bases separating them. The CDR3 reads CASSLVGGESKNIQYF. DNA of the CDR3: TGTGCCAGCAGCTTGGTGGGGGGCGAATCCAAAAACATTCAGTACTTC.

This clonotype was seen a handful of times. The chain has TRBV20-1 and TRBJ2-1; tentatively, D is TRBD2 (7 bases). Trimming took 0 bases from V and 4 from J, leaving 16 bases between them. CDR1 and CDR2 (germline): DFQATT, SNEGSKA (reference sequence). The CDR3 runs to 16 residues. The CDR3 loop reads CSAREGWSGTYNEQFF. The CDR3 DNA follows: TGCAGTGCTAGAGAAGGGTGGAGCGGGACATACAATGAGCAGTTCTTC.

This clonotype was seen only a few times. This chain connects TRBV11-2 to TRBJ2-3, with TRBD2 matching over 7 bases. With 1 base clipped from V and 6 bases from J, the junction kept 7 bases outside the gene matches. Germline assignment: CDR1 SGHAT and CDR2 FQNNGV. There are 15 residues in the CDR3. CDR3 in amino acids: CASSLGSGAGDTQYF. The CDR3 DNA is TGTGCCAGCAGCTTAGGAAGCGGGGCGGGGGATACGCAGTATTTT.